The entry below describes one T cell receptor (beta chain). This clone was counted only a few times. Its binding antigen is unknown. No base qualities exist here, and no much larger clone lies one base off it. This record belongs to a study of T cell changes during pregnancy in multiple sclerosis (dated by TCRdb to about 2019). Regarding the study in general: The study looked at changes in the T cell repertoire across pregnancy in women with multiple sclerosis.

The library came from the immunoSEQ multiplex PCR assay. TCRdb obtained this table from immuneACCESS and retained in-frame rearrangements with V and J assigned. These tables miss some clones; where compared with another copy, unresolved V genes account for less than half of the shortfall, and the remainder is unexplained. For this sample the table gives tens of thousands of clones, of which around 88% were detected only once. Jointly, the top ten make up around 0.78% of the sample. The germline V gene sets CDR1 to ENHRY and CDR2 to SYGVKD. V is reduced by 2 bases and J by 3 bases, leaving a spacing of 13 bases between them. The CDR3 starts with the cysteine, ends with the phenylalanine, and has 15 residues. The kept DNA is CDR3 alone, 45 bases in frame from the first base.

The sequencing here drew on CD4+ T cells from peripheral blood mononuclear cells, taken in the first trimester of pregnancy. This clonotype was sampled from a female donor in good health, enrolled as a control in a pregnancy study. The chain couples TRBV10-3 to TRBJ1-1, with the D gene not confidently named. The DNA sequence follows: TGTGCCATCAGTGAGAGAGGTCAGATCGACACTGAAGCTTTCTTT. Its amino acids are CAISERGQIDTEAFF.